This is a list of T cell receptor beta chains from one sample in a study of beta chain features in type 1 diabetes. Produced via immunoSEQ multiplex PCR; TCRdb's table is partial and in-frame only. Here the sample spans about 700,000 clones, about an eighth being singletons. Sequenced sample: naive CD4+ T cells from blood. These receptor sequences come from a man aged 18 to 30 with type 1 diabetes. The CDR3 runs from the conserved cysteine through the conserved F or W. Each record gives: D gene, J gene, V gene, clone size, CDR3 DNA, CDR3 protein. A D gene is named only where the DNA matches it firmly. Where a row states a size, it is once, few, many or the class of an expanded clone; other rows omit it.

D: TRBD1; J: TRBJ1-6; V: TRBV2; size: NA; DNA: TGTGCCAGCAATGCGGACAGGGATAATTCACCCCTCCACTTT; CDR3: CASNADRDNSPLHF
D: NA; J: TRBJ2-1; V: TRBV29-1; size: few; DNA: TGCAGCGTTGGTCGTCCAGGGGATGAGCAGTTCTTC; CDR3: CSVGRPGDEQFF
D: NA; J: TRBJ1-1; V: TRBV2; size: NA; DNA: TGTGCCAGCAGTGAAACCCCCTGGGTGAACACTGAAGCTTTCTTT; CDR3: CASSETPWVNTEAFF
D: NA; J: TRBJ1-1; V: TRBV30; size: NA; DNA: TGTGCCTGGACCGGGACACCAAACACTGAAGCTTTCTTT; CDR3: CAWTGTPNTEAFF
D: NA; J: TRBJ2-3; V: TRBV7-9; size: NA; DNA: TGTGCCAGCAGCTTAGTGGGGGGCACAGATACGCAGTATTTT; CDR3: CASSLVGGTDTQYF
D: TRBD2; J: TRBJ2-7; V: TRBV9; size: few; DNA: TGTGCCAGCAGTGCTTCCGGGACTAGCCTATCGCAGTACTTC; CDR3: CASSASGTSLSQYF
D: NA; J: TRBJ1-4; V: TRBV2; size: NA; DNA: TGTGCCAGCAGCCAAGACAGTACAACTAATGAAAAACTGTTTTTT; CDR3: CASSQDSTTNEKLFF
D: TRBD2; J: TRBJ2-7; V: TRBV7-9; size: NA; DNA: TGTGCCAGCAGCTTGTCTAGCGGCGCCTACGAGCAGTACTTC; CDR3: CASSLSSGAYEQYF
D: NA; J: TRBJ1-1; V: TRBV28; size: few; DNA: TGTGCCAGCAGTCCGGGACACGGCCCTTTTGGAGCTTTCTTT; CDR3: CASSPGHGPFGAFF
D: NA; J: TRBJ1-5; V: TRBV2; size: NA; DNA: TGTGCCAGCAGTGAAGCGCTTCCGGGGGATCAGCCCCAGCATTTT; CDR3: CASSEALPGDQPQHF
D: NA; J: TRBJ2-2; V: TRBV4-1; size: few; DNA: TGCGCCAGCAGCCAACTACTAGTACCCACGAGGGAGCTGTTTTTT; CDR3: CASSQLLVPTRELFF
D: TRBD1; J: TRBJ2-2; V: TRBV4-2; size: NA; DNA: TGTGCCAGCAGTCCTTCGTGGGGACAGTTCACCGGGGAGCTGTTTTTT; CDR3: CASSPSWGQFTGELFF
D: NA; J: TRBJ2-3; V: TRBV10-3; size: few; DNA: TGTGCCATCACCCGAGCCCATGGAGATACGCAGTATTTT; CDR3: CAITRAHGDTQYF
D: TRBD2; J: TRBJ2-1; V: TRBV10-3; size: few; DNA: TGTGCCATCAAAAGGACTAGCGGGGGGAATGAGCAGTTCTTC; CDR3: CAIKRTSGGNEQFF
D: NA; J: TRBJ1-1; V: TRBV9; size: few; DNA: TGTGCCAGCTCGAACAGGAACACTGAAGCTTTCTTT; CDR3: CASSNRNTEAFF
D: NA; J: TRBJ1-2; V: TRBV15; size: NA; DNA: TGTGCCACCAGCAGAGATCGGACATATGGCTACACCTTC; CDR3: CATSRDRTYGYTF
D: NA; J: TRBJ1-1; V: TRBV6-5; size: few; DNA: TGTGCCACCGCTGAATTCAACACTGAAGCTTTCTTT; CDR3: CATAEFNTEAFF
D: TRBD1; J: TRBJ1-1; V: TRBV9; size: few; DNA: TGTGCCAGCAGCGCCCGACAGGGCTCTGTGGACACTGAAGCTTTCTTT; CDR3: CASSARQGSVDTEAFF
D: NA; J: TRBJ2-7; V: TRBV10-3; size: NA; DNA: TGTGCCATTGGATTGGCCTACGAGCAGTACTTC; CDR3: CAIGLAYEQYF
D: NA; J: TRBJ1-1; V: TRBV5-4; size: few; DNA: TGTGCCAGCAGCCTGGTCGGGACTACCAACACTGAAGCTTTCTTT; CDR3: CASSLVGTTNTEAFF
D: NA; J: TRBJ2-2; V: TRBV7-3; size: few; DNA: TGTGCCAGCAGCTTATTTGCCGGGGAGCTGTTTTTT; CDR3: CASSLFAGELFF
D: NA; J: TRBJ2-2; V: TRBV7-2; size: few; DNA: TGTGCCAGCAGCTTAGCGGCAGGTCTCACCGGGGAGCTGTTTTTT; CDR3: CASSLAAGLTGELFF
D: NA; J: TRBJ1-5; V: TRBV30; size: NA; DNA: TGTGCCTCCGGGGGCAATCAGCCCCAGCATTTT; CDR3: CASGGNQPQHF
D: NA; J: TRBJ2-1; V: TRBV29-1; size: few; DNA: TGCAGCGTTGCGGCGGGCAATGAGCAGTTCTTC; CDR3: CSVAAGNEQFF
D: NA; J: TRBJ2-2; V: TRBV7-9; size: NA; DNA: TGTGCCAGCAGCTTGAGGGGACTGAACACCGGGGAGCTGTTTTTT; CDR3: CASSLRGLNTGELFF
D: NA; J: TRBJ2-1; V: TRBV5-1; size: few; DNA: TGCGCCAGCAGCTTGGCGGCAGATTACAATGAGCAGTTCTTC; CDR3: CASSLAADYNEQFF
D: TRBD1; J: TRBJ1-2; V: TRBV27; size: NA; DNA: TGTGCCAGCAGCGTCTTCCGGGACAGCTATGGCTACACCTTC; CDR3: CASSVFRDSYGYTF